Listed here are 27 T cell receptor beta chains from one sample, sequenced in a study of cytomegalovirus exposure and HLA in healthy donors. This PCR relied on a set of 60 Vbeta primers and 13 Jbeta primers. Produced via immunoSEQ multiplex PCR; TCRdb's table is partial and in-frame only. Here the sample spans under 250,000 clones, 80% to 85% being singletons. Sequencing was performed on PBMCs. Receptors originate from a woman aged 55-69 years in good health and CMV-seropositive.

This chain uses TRBV5-4 with TRBJ2-2, with D possibly matching TRBD2 (5 bases). CDR1 SGHNT and CDR2 YYREEE come from the germline V gene (reference sequence). Trimming left V 0 bases short and J 11 bases short, with 17 bases between. This CDR3 has 15 residues. The DNA of the CDR3 is TGTGCCAGCAGCTTGGCCGGGGTAGGGAGACATGAGCTGTTTTTT. Translation: CASSLAGVGRHELFF. Filled out from reference TRBV5-4 and TRBJ2-2, the complete variable domain reads ETGVTQSPTHLIKTRGQQVTLRCSSQSGHNTVSWYQQALGQGPQFIFQYYREEENGRGNFPPRFSGLQFPNYSSELNVNALELDDSALYLCASSLAGVGRHELFFGEGSRLTVL.

The chain carries TRBV5-4 and TRBJ2-1; the match to TRBD2 covers 8 bases. V shed 1 base and J 7 bases; nucleotides not matched to a gene: 10. The germline gives CDR1 SGHNT, CDR2 YYREEE (reference sequence). This CDR3 spans 16 amino acids. The CDR3 DNA reads as TGTGCCAGCAGCTTGTTTCCCCGCGGGAGGAGGAATGAGCAGTTCTTC. Residues: CASSLFPRGRRNEQFF.

This chain joins TRBV7-9 and TRBJ2-7, with D perhaps TRBD1 (6 bases). Trimming took 1 base from V and 2 from J, leaving 9 bases between them. The V gene's germline CDR1 is SEHNR and CDR2 FQNEAQ (reference sequence). The CDR3 length is 14 residues. The CDR3 DNA reads TGTGCCAGCAGCTTAGTTCCAGGGGCCTACGAGCAGTACTTC. The encoded protein is CASSLVPGAYEQYF. The entire variable domain, with the rest obtained from reference TRBV7-9 and TRBJ2-7, is as follows: DTGVSQNPRHKITKRGQNVTFRCDPISEHNRLYWYRQTLGQGPEFLTYFQNEAQLEKSRLLSDRFSAERPKGSFSTLEIQRTEQGDSAMYLCASSLVPGAYEQYFGPGTRLTVT.

The V gene is TRBV27, the J gene TRBJ1-1, with D maybe TRBD1 (5 bases). CDR1 is MNHEY and CDR2 is SMNVEV in the germline V gene (reference sequence). V was trimmed by 2 bases and J by 5 bases, leaving 15 bases between them. The length of the CDR3 is 15 residues. The CDR3 spells CASSLQQGGRTEAFF. The CDR3 DNA reads TGTGCCAGCAGTTTACAGCAGGGCGGGAGGACTGAAGCTTTCTTT.

This chain joins TRBV6-5 and TRBJ2-1; 8 bases are shared with TRBD2. The CDR3 length is 12 residues. Trimming took 8 bases from V and 7 from J; bases not matched to a gene: 4. The germline gives CDR1 MNHEY, CDR2 SVGAGI. The CDR3 sequence: CASQREKNEQFF. DNA of the CDR3: TGTGCCAGCCAGCGGGAGAAGAATGAGCAGTTCTTC.

The rearrangement links TRBV5-1 to TRBJ2-3; 8 bases are shared with TRBD2. CDR3 size: 17 residues. Trimming at V came to 2 bases and at J to 4 bases, leaving 12 bases not matched to a gene. Germline-derived CDR1 and CDR2 are SGHRS and YFSETQ. CDR3 in amino acids: CASSFGERERFADTQYF. The CDR3, as DNA: TGCGCCAGCAGCTTTGGGGAGCGGGAGAGGTTCGCAGATACGCAGTATTTT.

The chain employs TRBV6-1 and TRBJ1-1; no definite D call. V was cut by 1 base and J by 5 bases, with 8 bases left in between. Germline values: CDR1 MNHNS, CDR2 SASEGT. CDR3 length equals 13 residues. The CDR3 is CASSEVVTTEAFF. DNA for the CDR3: TGTGCCAGCAGTGAAGTCGTGACAACTGAAGCTTTCTTT.

This clone was detected once. The CDR3 loop reads CASSIRGAGTGGEQYF. The DNA of the CDR3 is TGTGCCAGTAGTATACGGGGGGCCGGGACAGGTGGCGAGCAGTACTTC. The V call is TRBV19, the J call TRBJ2-7; tentatively, D is TRBD1 (8 bases). Germline CDR1 LNHDA, CDR2 SQIVND (reference sequence). The CDR3 extends over 16 amino acids. Trimming stripped 2 bases from V and 6 bases from J, with 20 bases between.

J is TRBJ2-1 and V is TRBV25-1; a possible D gene is TRBD1 (5 bases). There are 15 residues in the CDR3. With 2 bases removed from V and 2 bases from J, the gap between germline ends came to 10 bases. CDR1 and CDR2 from the germline V gene are MGHDK and SYGVNS. The CDR3 sequence is CASSERQGPYNEQFF. Written as DNA, the CDR3 is TGTGCCAGCAGTGAACGGCAGGGTCCCTACAATGAGCAGTTCTTC.

V is TRBV5-6 and J is TRBJ2-3; TRBD2 aligns across 9 bases. The CDR3 contains 13 residues. Germline V gene data show CDR1 as SGHDT and CDR2 as YYEEEE. Trimming cost V 4 bases and J 6 bases; bases outside gene matches: 3. The CDR3 region has the DNA TGTGCCAGCAGCCATAGCGGGAGTGATACGCAGTATTTT. As protein: CASSHSGSDTQYF.

V is TRBV28 and J is TRBJ2-1, with 9 bases fitting TRBD1. The germline CDR1 and CDR2 sequences are MDHEN and SYDVKM. The CDR3 totals 16 residues. V shed 1 base and J 7 bases; nucleotides not matched to a gene: 8. This CDR3 reads CASSLLPGQGINEQFF. The CDR3 nucleotides read TGTGCCAGCAGTTTATTGCCGGGACAGGGTATTAATGAGCAGTTCTTC.

This rearrangement joins TRBV18 to TRBJ1-1, with TRBD1 identical over 10 bases. The CDR3 totals 19 residues. In germline, CDR1 is KGHSH, CDR2 LQKENI. V gave up 0 bases and J gave up 0 bases; unmatched junction bases: 10. CDR3 sequence: CASSPPPRDRGGMNTEAFF. Here the CDR3 DNA reads TGTGCCAGCTCACCACCGCCACGGGACAGGGGTGGAATGAACACTGAAGCTTTCTTT.

The chain couples TRBV5-4 to TRBJ2-7; the match to TRBD1 covers 10 bases. Germline V gives CDR1 SGHNT, CDR2 YYREEE (reference sequence). The CDR3 is 13 amino acids. V lost 4 bases, J lost 5 bases, and 3 bases stayed unmatched. The DNA for the CDR3 is TGTGCCAGCAGCGGCGGGACAGGGGACGAGCAGTACTTC. The encoded protein is CASSGGTGDEQYF.

The CDR3 loop reads CASSWDRASYEQYF. CDR3 coding DNA: TGTGCCAGCAGCTGGGACAGGGCCTCCTACGAGCAGTACTTC. The chain is built from TRBV5-4 and TRBJ2-5, with 9 positions matching TRBD1. The DNA end lines up better with TRBJ2-7; the J call may be wrong. CDR1 and CDR2 (germline): SGHNT, YYREEE (reference sequence). The length of the CDR3 is 14 residues.

The rearrangement links TRBV27 to TRBJ1-1, with 12 bases that match TRBD1. CDR3 length: 19 residues. V was pared by 2 bases and J by 0 bases, with 10 bases of the junction left unmatched. Looked up from germline, CDR1 is MNHEY and CDR2 is SMNVEV (reference sequence). The chain's CDR3 is CASSLGSDGTGGMNTEAFF. CDR3 nucleotides: TGTGCCAGCAGTTTAGGATCGGATGGGACAGGGGGCATGAACACTGAAGCTTTCTTT.

The V call is TRBV2, the J call TRBJ1-2; D ambiguous. V shed 7 bases and J shed 3 bases, with 9 bases lying between them. Germline-derived CDR1 and CDR2 are SNHLY and FYNNEI. The length of the CDR3 is 12 residues. The CDR3 sequence: CASKGSDYGYTF. DNA for the CDR3: TGTGCCAGCAAAGGAAGCGACTATGGCTACACCTTC.

The chain joins TRBV29-1 to TRBJ1-1, with 7 nucleotides matching TRBD1. The CDR3 covers 14 residues. With 4 bases clipped from V and 0 bases from J, the junction kept 5 bases outside the gene matches. The germline gives CDR1 SQVTM, CDR2 ANQGSEA. The CDR3 sequence is CSVAAGTVNTEAFF. In DNA form, the CDR3 reads TGCAGCGTTGCAGCCGGGACAGTGAACACTGAAGCTTTCTTT.

The genes are TRBV5-4 and TRBJ2-7, with D possibly being TRBD1 (5 bases). Trimming left V 2 bases short and J 1 base short, with 13 bases between. This CDR3 comprises 15 residues. Germline V gene sequence: CDR1 SGHNT, CDR2 YYREEE (reference sequence). CDR3 residues: CASSFIPAGSYEQYF. The CDR3 bases are TGTGCCAGCAGCTTCATACCGGCAGGGTCCTACGAGCAGTACTTC.

The V gene is TRBV6-5, the J gene TRBJ2-5; TRBD2 aligns across 8 bases. The J call is in doubt because the DNA end fits TRBJ2-7 better. The CDR3 totals 16 residues. The germline V gene encodes CDR1 MNHEY and CDR2 SVGAGI. The CDR3 loop is CASSYILAGHPYEQYF. The CDR3 DNA sequence: TGTGCCAGCAGTTATATTCTAGCGGGCCACCCCTACGAGCAGTACTTC.

Note on this clone: Other DNA variants within this sample encode the same CDR3. The rearrangement joins TRBV4-1 to TRBJ2-7; D gene ambiguous. In germline, CDR1 is MGHRA, CDR2 YSYEKL. The CDR3 extends over 14 amino acids. Trimming stripped 4 bases from V and 2 bases from J, with 12 bases between. The CDR3 reads CASSLGEKTYEQYF. DNA of the CDR3: TGCGCCAGCAGCCTAGGAGAGAAGACCTACGAGCAGTACTTC.

The rearrangement joins TRBV29-1 to TRBJ2-2, with 7 bases aligning to TRBD1. This CDR3 comprises 13 residues. The junction had 6 bases not matched to a gene; V was cut back by 5 bases and J by 6 bases. Germline loops: CDR1 SQVTM, CDR2 ANQGSEA. The CDR3 nucleotides read TGCAGCGTTTTAGGGGGCGAACCCGGGGAGCTGTTTTTT. Protein sequence: CSVLGGEPGELFF.

The CDR3: CASSFGGPNEKLFF. Here the CDR3 DNA reads TGTGCCAGCAGTTTCGGCGGCCCCAATGAAAAACTGTTTTTT. The chain has TRBV27 and TRBJ1-4; D gene unclear. The V gene lost 3 bases and the J gene lost 5 bases, with 10 bases spanning the gap. Germline lookup yields CDR1 MNHEY and CDR2 SMNVEV (reference sequence). The CDR3 loop spans 14 amino acids.

The V call is TRBV2, the J call TRBJ1-5, with D uncertain. This CDR3 comprises 11 residues. Germline lookup yields CDR1 SNHLY and CDR2 FYNNEI. V gave up 3 bases and J gave up 11 bases, with 8 bases separating them. Written as DNA, the CDR3 is TGTGCCAGCAGTGACGGTCTGTCCCAGCATTTT. Residues: CASSDGLSQHF.

The rearrangement links TRBV18 to TRBJ1-2; D is unclear. The CDR3 spans 17 residues. Germline loops: CDR1 KGHSH, CDR2 LQKENI. V lost 2 bases and J lost 6, with 22 bases in between. CDR3 coding DNA: TGTGCCAGCTCACCAAGCCTGACGTATAGCTATCTGGATGGCTACACCTTC. As protein: CASSPSLTYSYLDGYTF.

This chain uses TRBV9 with TRBJ2-1; a possible D gene is TRBD2 (5 bases). Germline lookup yields CDR1 SGDLS and CDR2 YYNGEE. The V gene lost 0 bases and the J gene lost 8 bases, with 9 bases spanning the gap. The CDR3 is 13 amino acids. The CDR3 loop reads CASSVGTRDEQFF. Written as DNA, the CDR3 is TGTGCCAGCAGCGTAGGAACTAGGGATGAGCAGTTCTTC.

The V and J genes are TRBV30 and TRBJ2-2; 7 bases fit TRBD1. The germline V gene has CDR1 GTSNPN and CDR2 SVGIG (reference sequence). V trimming: 3 bases; J trimming: 0 bases; junction bases outside the gene matches: 1. The CDR3 covers 14 residues. This chain's CDR3 is CAWRGTANTGELFF. DNA of the CDR3: TGTGCCTGGAGGGGGACAGCGAACACCGGGGAGCTGTTTTTT.

This chain connects TRBV6-6 to TRBJ1-1; a weak D match, TRBD1 (5 bases). There are 12 residues in the CDR3. V lost 5 bases to trimming and J lost 5 bases, with 9 bases between them. Germline CDR1 and CDR2: MNHNY and SVGAGI (reference sequence). The CDR3 nucleotides are TGTGCCAGCAGTCCAGGGAGGACTGAAGCTTTCTTT. Its protein product is CASSPGRTEAFF.